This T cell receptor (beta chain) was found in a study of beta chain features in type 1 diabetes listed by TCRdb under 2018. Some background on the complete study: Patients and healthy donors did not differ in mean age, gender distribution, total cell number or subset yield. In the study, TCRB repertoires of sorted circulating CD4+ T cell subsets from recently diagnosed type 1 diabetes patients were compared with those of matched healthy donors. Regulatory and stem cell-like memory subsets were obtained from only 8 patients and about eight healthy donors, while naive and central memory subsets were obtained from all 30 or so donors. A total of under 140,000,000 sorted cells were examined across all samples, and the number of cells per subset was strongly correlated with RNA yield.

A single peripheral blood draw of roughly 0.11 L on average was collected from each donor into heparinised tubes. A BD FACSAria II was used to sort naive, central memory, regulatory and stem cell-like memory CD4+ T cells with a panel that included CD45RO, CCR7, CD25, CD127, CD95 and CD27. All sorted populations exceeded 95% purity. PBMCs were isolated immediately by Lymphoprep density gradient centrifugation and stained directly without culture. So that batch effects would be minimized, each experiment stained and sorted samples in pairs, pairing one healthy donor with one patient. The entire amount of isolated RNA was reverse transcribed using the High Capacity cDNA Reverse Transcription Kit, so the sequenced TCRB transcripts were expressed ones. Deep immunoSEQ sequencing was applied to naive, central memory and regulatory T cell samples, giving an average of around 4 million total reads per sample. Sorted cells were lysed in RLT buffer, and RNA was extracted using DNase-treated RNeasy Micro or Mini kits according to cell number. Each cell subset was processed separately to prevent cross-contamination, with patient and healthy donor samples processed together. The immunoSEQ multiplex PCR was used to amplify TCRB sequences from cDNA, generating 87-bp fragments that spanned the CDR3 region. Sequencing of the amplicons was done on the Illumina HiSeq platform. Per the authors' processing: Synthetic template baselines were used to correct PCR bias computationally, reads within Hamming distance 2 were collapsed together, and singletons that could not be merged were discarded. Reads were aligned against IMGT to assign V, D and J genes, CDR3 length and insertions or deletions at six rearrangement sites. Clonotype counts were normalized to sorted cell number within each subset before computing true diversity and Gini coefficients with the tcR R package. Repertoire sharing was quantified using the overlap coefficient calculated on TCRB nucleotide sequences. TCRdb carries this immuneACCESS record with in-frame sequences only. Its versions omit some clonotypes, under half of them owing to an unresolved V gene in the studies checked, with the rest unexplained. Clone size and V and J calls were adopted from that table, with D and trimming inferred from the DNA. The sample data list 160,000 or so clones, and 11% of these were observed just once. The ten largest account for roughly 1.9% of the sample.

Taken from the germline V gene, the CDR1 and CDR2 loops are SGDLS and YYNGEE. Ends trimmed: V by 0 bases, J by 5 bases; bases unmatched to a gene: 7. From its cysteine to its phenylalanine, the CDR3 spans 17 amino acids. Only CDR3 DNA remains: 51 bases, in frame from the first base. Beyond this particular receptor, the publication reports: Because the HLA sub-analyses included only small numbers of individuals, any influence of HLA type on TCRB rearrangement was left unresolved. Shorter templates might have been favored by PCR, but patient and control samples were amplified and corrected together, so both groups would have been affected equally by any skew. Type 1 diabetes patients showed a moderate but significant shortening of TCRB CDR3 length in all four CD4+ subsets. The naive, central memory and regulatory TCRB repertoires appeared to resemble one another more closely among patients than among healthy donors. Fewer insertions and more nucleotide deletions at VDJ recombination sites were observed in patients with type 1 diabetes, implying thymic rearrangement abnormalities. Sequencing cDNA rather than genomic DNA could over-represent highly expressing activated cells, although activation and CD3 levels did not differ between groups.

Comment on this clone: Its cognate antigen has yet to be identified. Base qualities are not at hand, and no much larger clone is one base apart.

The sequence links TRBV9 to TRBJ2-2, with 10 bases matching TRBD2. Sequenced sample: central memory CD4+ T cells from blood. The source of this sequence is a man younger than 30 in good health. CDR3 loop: CASSVVAGGSRTGELFF. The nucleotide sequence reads TGTGCCAGCAGCGTAGTAGCGGGGGGATCCAGAACCGGGGAGCTGTTTTTT.